This T cell receptor (beta chain) was recorded in a study of T cells in Graves' hyperthyroidism and ophthalmopathy. Trimming removed 4 bases from V and 3 bases from J; junction bases left unmatched: 3. The germline V gene has CDR1 SGHTA and CDR2 FQGNSA. This CDR3 spans 14 amino acids. In this sample, this clonotype turned up many times. Amplification yielded TCR beta CDR3 regions, with RNA transcripts as the source. The HTBI primer set was used in a first-round RT-PCR of the TCR CDR3. A single record per CDR3 protein comes from TCRdb applying MiXCR to the multiplex PCR reads. The data contain 490,000 or so distinct CDR3 sequences, about 16% of them singletons. Ophthalmopathy patients had Clinical Activity Score at least 3, NOSPECS grade at least 4, duration under 3 months. Patients having uncontrolled infection, another autoimmune disease, pregnancy or lactation were not included. Diagnoses were made from clinical symptoms, serum measures (thyroxine and TRAb), thyroid ultrasound and orbital computed tomography.

The TCR was taken from a woman aged 25-40 years with Graves' ophthalmopathy. Material: blood. J is TRBJ2-5 and V is TRBV7-2; TRBD2 agrees at 9 bases. Here the CDR3 reads CASSSPSGKETQYF. As DNA, the CDR3 is TGTGCCAGCAGCTCACCTAGCGGGAAAGAGACCCAGTACTTC.